This entry lists 25 T cell receptor beta chains sequenced from one sample in a study of T-cell memory formation after mild COVID-19 (dated by TCRdb to the early 2020s). Preparation of the library involved 5' RACE. Sequencing was performed on an Illumina NovaSeq 6000. The public reads were reprocessed in TCRdb via fastp at Q25 and MiXCR, keeping in-frame beta chains. Rows with one shared CDR3 protein collapse into an entry with the most common genes and DNA. In all, the sample holds more than 120,000 distinct CDR3 sequences, and 19% of those were seen once. The ten largest clones capture around 2.5% of the sample. Sequenced sample: PBMCs or a T cell subset sorted from them (not recorded which). These receptors all come from an adult woman who had mild COVID-19 (a few samples of this study predate the infection). The sample titles of this study are shuffled in the database, so cell type and time point are left out; the donor was told from shared clones.

The rearrangement joins TRBV10-3 to TRBJ1-5, with unresolved D. This CDR3 spans 13 amino acids. Germline assignment: CDR1 ENHRY and CDR2 SYGVKD. Trimming pared 2 bases from V and 5 bases from J, leaving 7 bases between. The CDR3 DNA is TGTGCCATCAGTGAGGCGGGGTATCAGCCCCAGCATTTT. It codes for CAISEAGYQPQHF.

The sample holds a few counts of this clonotype. This sequence joins TRBV14 and TRBJ2-5; the match to TRBD1 covers 7 bases. The V gene end was trimmed by 3 bases and the J gene end by 7 bases; junction bases not matched to a gene: 11. This CDR3 comprises 15 residues. Germline CDR1 is SGHDN and CDR2 is FVKESK. The CDR3 region is CASSQTQGIEGTQYF. CDR3 nucleotides: TGTGCCAGCAGCCAGACACAGGGGATTGAGGGGACCCAGTACTTC.

This clonotype was seen a few times. At one of its ends the junction is not consistent with the germline gene, which may arise from a read error. The rearrangement links TRBV10-3 to TRBJ2-7, with TRBD1 as a possible D gene (5 bases). Germline V gene data show CDR1 as ENHRY and CDR2 as SYGVKD. The CDR3 contains 11 residues. CDR3 loop: CATSQQDEQYF. The CDR3 nucleotides are TGTGCCACCAGTCAACAGGACGAGCAGTACTTC.

The V gene is TRBV7-6, the J gene TRBJ2-2, with TRBD1 as a possible D gene (6 bases). In germline, CDR1 is SGHVS, CDR2 FNYEAQ. V lost 3 bases to trimming and J lost 6 bases, with 14 bases between them. The CDR3 runs to 15 residues. This chain's CDR3 is CASSFQGLGAGELFF. CDR3 in DNA: TGTGCCAGCAGCTTTCAGGGGTTAGGCGCCGGGGAGCTGTTTTTT.

In this sample, this clonotype turned up a few times. This chain links TRBV30 with TRBJ1-5; no firm D call. Germline V gene sequence: CDR1 GTSNPN, CDR2 SVGIG (reference sequence). V was pared by 0 bases and J by 6 bases, with 15 bases between. This CDR3 has 15 residues. CDR3 in amino acids: CAWSVHGSGSQPQHF. DNA of the CDR3: TGTGCCTGGAGTGTACACGGGAGCGGTAGTCAGCCCCAGCATTTT.

A few counts support this clonotype. This chain links TRBV18 with TRBJ2-7; either TRBD1 or TRBD2 may supply D (5 bases each). The CDR3 covers 14 residues. Between the trimmed V and J ends, which lost 5 bases and 0 bases, there was a span of 11 bases. Germline CDR1 KGHSH, CDR2 LQKENI. The CDR3 DNA sequence: TGTGCCAGCTCATATGGGACCGACTCCTACGAGCAGTACTTC. This encodes CASSYGTDSYEQYF.

J is TRBJ2-3 and V is TRBV7-2; D gene unclear. The CDR3 sequence is 11 residues long. Trimming removed 4 bases from V and 7 bases from J, with 6 bases in between. Germline CDR1 is SGHTA and CDR2 is FQGNSA. DNA of the CDR3: TGTGCCAGCAGCTGGCGGAATACGCAGTATTTT. This translates into CASSWRNTQYF.

This clonotype has only a few counts. The J gene is TRBJ1-1, the V gene TRBV7-3; D ambiguous. CDR1 SGHTA and CDR2 FQGTGA come from the germline V gene. The CDR3 is made up of 13 amino acids. Trimming stripped 2 bases from V and 5 bases from J, with 9 bases between. The CDR3 protein is CASSLSGQTEAFF. As DNA, the CDR3 is TGTGCCAGCAGCTTATCCGGTCAAACTGAAGCTTTCTTT.

This clonotype was counted a few times. This sequence joins TRBV4-1 and TRBJ2-3, with 9 bases lining up with TRBD2. The CDR3 is made up of 20 amino acids. The germline CDR1 and CDR2 sequences are MGHRA and YSYEKL. Germline trimming cut 4 bases from V and 2 bases from J; bases unmatched to any gene: 19. CDR3 sequence reads: CASSLLGTPAGGLYTDTQYF. CDR3 nucleotide sequence: TGCGCCAGCAGCCTCCTCGGAACGCCAGCGGGGGGTTTGTACACAGATACGCAGTATTTT.

This chain connects TRBV6-1 to TRBJ1-1; the D is unclear. Per the germline V gene, CDR1 is MNHNS and CDR2 is SASEGT. The CDR3 is 14 residues long. V lost 0 bases, J lost 6 bases, and 11 bases lay in between. CDR3 sequence (DNA): TGTGCCAGCAGTGAAGCCGGGGAGCTAGCTGAAGCTTTCTTT. Translating it yields CASSEAGELAEAFF.

This clonotype was observed a few times. V gene TRBV9 combines with J gene TRBJ2-5; TRBD1 aligns across 11 bases. CDR1 SGDLS and CDR2 YYNGEE come from the germline V gene. Losses at the gene ends were 3 bases for V and 5 bases for J; bases not matched to a gene: 6. The CDR3 has 15 residues. CDR3 in DNA: TGTGCCAGCAGCGACCGGGACAGGGGGGAGGAGACCCAGTACTTC. It translates to CASSDRDRGEETQYF.

The table lists this clonotype with a few counts. This sequence joins TRBV12-3 or TRBV12-4 and TRBJ2-1; 13 positions match TRBD2. The CDR3 runs 15 residues. The V and J ends lost 5 bases and 8 bases, in that order; junction bases with no gene match: 6. CDR3 in DNA: TGTGCCAGCAGTACCACTAGCGGGGGGGCAGATGAGCAGTTCTTC. Its protein product is CASSTTSGGADEQFF.

This clonotype showed up just a few times. The chain is built from TRBV6-6 and TRBJ1-6; D might be TRBD1 (5 bases). The CDR3 loop spans 14 amino acids. Germline loops: CDR1 MNHNY, CDR2 SVGAGI (reference sequence). V lost 6 bases and J 13 bases, leaving 19 bases between the germline ends. CDR3: CASRARDGLVPLHF. As DNA, the CDR3 is TGTGCCAGCAGAGCGAGGGACGGTTTGGTTCCCCTCCACTTT.

The rearrangement uses TRBV20-1 and TRBJ1-2; D may be TRBD1 (6 bases). V lost 3 bases, J lost 8 bases, and 16 bases lay in between. The CDR3 length is 13 residues. Germline-derived CDR1 and CDR2 are DFQATT and SNEGSKA (reference sequence). CDR3 in amino acids: CSASDVYREGYTF. The CDR3 nucleotides are TGCAGTGCTAGTGATGTGTACAGGGAGGGCTACACCTTC.

The chain combines TRBV24-1 with TRBJ2-1; 9 bases match TRBD1. Trimming took 4 bases from V and 9 from J; bases not matched to a gene: 9. Germline values: CDR1 KGHDR, CDR2 SFDVKD. CDR3 length: 15 amino acids. The CDR3 DNA reads as TGTGCCACCAGTGACCCCGGGACAGGGAATCCTGAGCAGTTCTTC. Protein: CATSDPGTGNPEQFF.

The V and J genes are TRBV12-3 or TRBV12-4 and TRBJ2-7; 8 bases are a match to TRBD1. There are 13 residues in the CDR3. With 6 bases clipped from V and 3 bases from J, the junction kept 4 bases outside the gene matches. The CDR3 bases are TGTGCCAGCAGAAGGACAGGGATCTACGAGCAGTACTTC. Translation: CASRRTGIYEQYF.

J is TRBJ2-3 and V is TRBV7-2, with TRBD2 matching 7 bases. With V trimmed by 7 bases and J by 4 bases, 20 bases remained unmatched. The CDR3 has 18 residues. Per germline, CDR1 SGHTA and CDR2 FQGNSA. This CDR3 reads CASTLGEGLWLSADTQYF. CDR3 bases: TGTGCCAGCACCCTCGGGGAGGGCCTTTGGCTCTCTGCAGATACGCAGTATTTT.

This clonotype was counted a few times. The V call is TRBV20-1, the J call TRBJ2-2; D gene unclear. The CDR3 loop spans 15 amino acids. V gave up 3 bases and J gave up 6 bases, with 17 bases separating them. Germline V gives CDR1 DFQATT, CDR2 SNEGSKA (reference sequence). The CDR3 spells CSASFAGPSAGELFF. The CDR3 nucleotides read TGCAGTGCTAGTTTCGCCGGACCTTCGGCCGGGGAGCTGTTTTTT.

The chain recombines TRBV25-1 with TRBJ2-3; the D is unclear. Trimming pared 5 bases from V and 2 bases from J, leaving 8 bases between. The germline CDR1 and CDR2 sequences are MGHDK and SYGVNS. The CDR3 runs 13 residues. The CDR3, as DNA: TGTGCCAGCAGTTTCAGAATCACAGATACGCAGTATTTT. Translation: CASSFRITDTQYF.

The rearrangement joins TRBV24-1 to TRBJ2-5; 8 nucleotides line up with TRBD1. The CDR3 spans 17 residues. In germline, CDR1 is KGHDR, CDR2 SFDVKD. Trimming at V came to 4 bases and at J to 4 bases, leaving 13 bases not matched to a gene. CDR3: CATSDLGRGQVSETQYF. The CDR3, as DNA: TGTGCCACCAGTGACCTCGGCAGGGGGCAGGTTTCAGAGACCCAGTACTTC.

This clonotype was counted only a few times. The CDR3 region is CASSGRQGAEAFF. CDR3 nucleotides: TGTGCCAGCAGCGGCAGACAGGGCGCTGAAGCTTTCTTT. The rearrangement uses TRBV11-3 and TRBJ1-1; 7 nucleotides align to TRBD1. CDR3 length equals 13 residues. The V and J ends lost 5 bases and 6 bases, in that order; junction bases with no gene match: 6. Germline assignment: CDR1 SGHNT and CDR2 YENEEA.

This clonotype was seen a handful of times. J is TRBJ2-3 and V is TRBV29-1; 7 nucleotides agree with TRBD2. V trimming: 2 bases; J trimming: 5 bases; junction bases outside the gene matches: 7. The CDR3 is 14 amino acids. The germline gives CDR1 SQVTM, CDR2 ANQGSEA. The CDR3 coding sequence is TGCAGCGTTGAACCTTTGGCGGGGGTAGATACGCAGTATTTT. It is translated as CSVEPLAGVDTQYF.

The rearrangement joins TRBV5-4 to TRBJ2-2, with D uncertain. Between the trimmed V and J ends, which lost 4 bases and 0 bases, there was a span of 10 bases. The CDR3 covers 15 residues. CDR1 is SGHNT, CDR2 YYREEE, per germline (reference sequence). CDR3 sequence: CASSPMTANTGELFF. DNA of the CDR3: TGTGCCAGCAGCCCGATGACCGCGAACACCGGGGAGCTGTTTTTT.

This clonotype has only a few counts. V is TRBV7-9 and J is TRBJ2-2; D ambiguous. CDR1 is SEHNR and CDR2 is FQNEAQ in the germline V gene (reference sequence). V was trimmed by 0 bases and J by 8 bases, leaving 7 bases between them. The CDR3 totals 13 residues. CDR3 coding DNA: TGTGCCAGCAGCTTAGCCGGGTCAGGGGAGCTGTTTTTT. Amino acid sequence: CASSLAGSGELFF.

The DNA for the CDR3 is TGCAGTGCTAGTCGCGCAGGGATGTACGAGCAGTACTTC. This encodes CSASRAGMYEQYF. V and J are TRBV20-1 and TRBJ2-7, with a possible D match to TRBD1 (5 bases). This CDR3 spans 13 amino acids. Germline loops: CDR1 DFQATT, CDR2 SNEGSKA (reference sequence). The V end lost 3 bases, the J end lost 4 bases, and 13 bases lay between the germline ends.